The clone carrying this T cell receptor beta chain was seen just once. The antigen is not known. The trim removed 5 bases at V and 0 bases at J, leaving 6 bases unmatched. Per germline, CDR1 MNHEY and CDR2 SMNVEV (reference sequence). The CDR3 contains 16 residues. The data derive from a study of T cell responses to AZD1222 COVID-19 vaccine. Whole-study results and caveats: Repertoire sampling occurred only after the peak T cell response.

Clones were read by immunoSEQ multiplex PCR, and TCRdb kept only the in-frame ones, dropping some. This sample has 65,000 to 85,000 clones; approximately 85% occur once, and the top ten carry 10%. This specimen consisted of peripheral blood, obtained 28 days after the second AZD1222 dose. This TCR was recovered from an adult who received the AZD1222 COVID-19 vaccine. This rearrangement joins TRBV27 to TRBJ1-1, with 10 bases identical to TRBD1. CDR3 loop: CASSPGTGDMNTEAFF. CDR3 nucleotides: TGTGCCAGCAGTCCAGGGACAGGGGACATGAACACTGAAGCTTTCTTT.